This T cell receptor (beta chain) was sequenced during a study of blood T cell repertoires in COVID-19. CDR1 is SGHAT and CDR2 is FQNNGV in the germline V gene. The CDR3 has 16 residues. V shed 5 bases and J 5 bases; nucleotides not matched to a gene: 15. This table comes from immunoSEQ multiplex PCR, and its TCRdb copy is limited to in-frame clones, with some not included. The table includes about 110,000 clones, 85% to 90% detected once. The chain uses TRBV11-2 and TRBJ2-7; 7 bases line up with TRBD1. The origin of this receptor is a human donor in a cohort sampled during active COVID-19. The source material was peripheral blood. The CDR3 protein is CASSPRPDRSVNEQYF. The CDR3 DNA sequence: TGTGCCAGCAGCCCCAGACCGGACAGGAGCGTCAACGAGCAGTACTTC. The full variable domain, in which reference TRBV11-2 and TRBJ2-7 provide the parts outside the CDR3, is EAGVAQSPRYKIIEKRQSVAFWCNPISGHATLYWYQQILGQGPKLLIQFQNNGVVDDSQLPKDRFSAERLKGVDSTLKIQPAKLEDSAVYLCASSPRPDRSVNEQYFGPGTRLTVT.